Here is one TCR beta chain with its context. Assay: immunoSEQ multiplex PCR; the TCRdb copy retains only in-frame clones and omits some. This sample yields 52,000 or so clones, of which about 88% are seen a single time; under 8.5% belongs to the top ten. In germline, CDR1 is KGHSH, CDR2 LQKENI. Unmatched junction bases numbered 16, after V lost 3 bases and J lost 5 bases. The length of the CDR3 is 18 residues. This entry is derived from a study of blood T cell repertoires in COVID-19. The sequence was collected from a man aged 55 to 70 with active COVID-19. The sample was peripheral blood. V is TRBV18 and J is TRBJ2-7; 10 bases align to TRBD2. The CDR3 loop reads CASSPTAPEREGRHEQYF. Here the CDR3 DNA reads TGTGCCAGCTCACCGACTGCTCCCGAGCGGGAGGGCCGCCACGAGCAGTACTTC.